This T cell receptor beta chain was captured by sequencing in a study of regulatory T cells in long-lasting Graves disease. TCR beta libraries were built with iRepertoire HTBI primers and Arm-PCR of CDR3 regions. TCRdb called the multiplex PCR reads again in MiXCR, with one record for every CDR3 protein. The sample has 450,000 to 600,000 distinct CDR3 sequences, roughly 16% seen once; the top ten hold 12%. In its sample, this clonotype was seen a few times. This CDR3 is built from 15 residues. V shed 3 bases, J shed 5 bases, and the junction held 10 bases outside the gene matches. Looked up from germline, CDR1 is DFQATT and CDR2 is SNEGSKA (reference sequence). Regarding time point: newly diagnosed GD, antithyroid drugs for less than 3 months. From PBMCs, RNA was extracted and then used to make the TCR library. This same sample was also taken into another study, of T cells in Graves' hyperthyroidism and ophthalmopathy.

The TCR originated in a man aged 40-49 years with Graves disease. The sequencing used peripheral blood mononuclear cells (PBMCs), collected at new diagnosis, from a patient treated with antithyroid drugs. The chain recombines TRBV20-1 with TRBJ2-5; 9 nucleotides align to TRBD1. The CDR3 DNA follows: TGCAGTGCTAGCCACGGACAGGGGTTATGGGAGACCCAGTACTTC. This encodes CSASHGQGLWETQYF.